Detailed here is one T cell receptor (beta chain). Living in under 30 US areas, the participants were between about 18 and 100 years of age. Participant-given clinical history determined each cohort assignment. Cohort 3 recovered donors had two negative PCRs, clearance, or symptom resolution. This specimen belongs to a study of blood T cell repertoires in COVID-19. The CDR3 totals 16 residues. In germline, CDR1 is SGHTA, CDR2 FQGNSA. The ends lost 5 bases at V and 2 bases at J; junction bases unmatched: 8. In the authors' methods: Reference gene primer amplification yielded estimated nucleated cell counts. Clones were sequenced by immunoSEQ multiplex PCR, and TCRdb holds only the in-frame ones, with some missing. Clone size and V and J calls were adopted from that table, with D and trimming inferred from the DNA. This sample carries some 380,000 clones, 87% of them seen once, and the ten largest clones take 1% to 1.5%.

The specimen was PBMCs or T cells enriched from blood (not recorded which). The chain combines TRBV7-2 with TRBJ1-5, with TRBD1 matching over 8 bases. This receptor was identified in a man in his thirties or forties who had recovered from COVID-19. CDR3 amino acids: CASSQSQGAGNQPQHF. The CDR3 DNA follows: TGTGCCAGCAGCCAGTCTCAGGGGGCGGGCAATCAGCCCCAGCATTTT.